A single sample gave rise to the 28 T cell receptor beta chains below, sequenced in a study of T-cell reconstitution after alpha-beta-depleted transplantation in children. Unique molecular identifiers were used to barcode this TCRbeta library. TCRdb re-called the PCR reads with MiXCR, one entry per CDR3 protein. The sample shows 800,000 to 1,000,000 distinct CDR3 sequences, about 29% of them seen only once. Here the sequenced sample was PBMCs, mostly from graft donor cells, taken 360 days after TCRalphabeta/CD19-depleted stem cell transplant. The origin of the receptors is a boy less than two years old who had a stem cell transplant for SCID, so the T cells may come from the graft donor.

V usage is TRBV4-3 and J usage is TRBJ2-1; either TRBD1 or TRBD2 may fit D (5 bases each). CDR3 size: 13 residues. CDR1 is LGHNA and CDR2 is YSLEER in the germline V gene. The V and J ends lost 4 bases and 10 bases respectively, with 14 bases between them. In DNA form, the CDR3 reads TGCGCCAGCAGCCGGGACCCTTCCAGGGAGCAGTTCTTC. Translating it yields CASSRDPSREQFF.

This sequence joins TRBV11-2 and TRBJ2-3; D not certain. Germline CDR1 reads SGHAT; CDR2 reads FQNNGV. The V end lost 5 bases, the J end lost 0 bases, and 15 bases lay between the germline ends. The CDR3 contains 16 residues. The DNA of the CDR3 is TGTGCCAGCAGCGTAGGCCGGTGGGCTAGCACAGATACGCAGTATTTT. It specifies CASSVGRWASTDTQYF.

The rearrangement joins TRBV24-1 to TRBJ2-1; 11 bases align to TRBD1. CDR1 and CDR2 (germline): KGHDR, SFDVKD. Trimming removed 4 bases from V and 5 bases from J; junction bases left unmatched: 9. This CDR3 region has 17 residues. CDR3 in DNA: TGTGCCACCAGTGAACTAACCGGGACAGGGGGACACAATGAGCAGTTCTTC. It codes for CATSELTGTGGHNEQFF.

This clonotype has ten or more counts. This chain connects TRBV5-4 to TRBJ2-1; D gene ambiguous. V shed 4 bases and J shed 10 bases, with 12 bases lying between them. CDR3 length: 12 amino acids. Germline V CDR1 and CDR2: SGHNT, YYREEE (reference sequence). The CDR3 DNA reads TGTGCCAGCAGCAAAAATGGCAGGGAGCAGTTCTTC. Residues: CASSKNGREQFF.

This clonotype has more than one count but fewer than ten. V is TRBV18 and J is TRBJ2-7, with D tentatively TRBD2 (6 bases). The CDR3 consists of 14 residues. The germline V and J ends were trimmed by 2 bases and 0 bases, with 8 bases remaining between them. Germline V gene lookup returns CDR1 KGHSH and CDR2 LQKENI. CDR3 amino acids: CASSPAGSSYEQYF. The CDR3, as DNA: TGTGCCAGCTCACCAGCCGGGAGCTCCTACGAGCAGTACTTC.

This clonotype is a singleton in its sample. The chain joins TRBV11-2 to TRBJ1-1; the D is unclear. V was trimmed by 3 bases and J by 3 bases, leaving 11 bases between them. Germline CDR1 and CDR2: SGHAT and FQNNGV. The CDR3 is 14 amino acids. The CDR3 nucleotides are TGTGCCAGCAGCTTTCCAGCCCAGCACACTGAAGCTTTCTTT. Encoded protein: CASSFPAQHTEAFF. The whole variable domain, filled in from reference TRBV11-2 and TRBJ1-1, reads EAGVAQSPRYKIIEKRQSVAFWCNPISGHATLYWYQQILGQGPKLLIQFQNNGVVDDSQLPKDRFSAERLKGVDSTLKIQPAKLEDSAVYLCASSFPAQHTEAFFGQGTRLTVV.

This clonotype came up a few times. The V and J genes are TRBV24-1 and TRBJ2-1; D uncertain. Germline V gives CDR1 KGHDR, CDR2 SFDVKD. Between the trimmed V and J ends, which lost 5 bases and 0 bases, there was a span of 10 bases. The CDR3 is 15 residues long. CDR3 residues: CATSAAESSYNEQFF. The CDR3 coding sequence is TGTGCCACCAGTGCGGCGGAGAGCTCCTACAATGAGCAGTTCTTC.

V and J are TRBV9 and TRBJ1-1; no clear D. This CDR3 contains 14 residues. Trimming shortened V by 4 bases and J by 0 bases, and 10 bases separated the two germline ends. Germline CDR1 is SGDLS and CDR2 is YYNGEE. The CDR3 nucleotides read TGTGCCAGCAGCACCCACTCGTTGAACACTGAAGCTTTCTTT. Protein sequence: CASSTHSLNTEAFF.

This clonotype showed up just a few times. The chain is built from TRBV24-1 and TRBJ2-2; perhaps TRBD2 as D (5 bases). Germline V CDR1 and CDR2: KGHDR, SFDVKD. V was cut by 7 bases and J by 6 bases, with 14 bases left in between. The CDR3 length is 14 residues. The CDR3 nucleotides are TGTGCCACCAGGGGATCGGGGTCGGCCGGGGAGCTGTTTTTT. Protein: CATRGSGSAGELFF.

This clonotype was found a few times. The chain carries TRBV9 and TRBJ2-2, with 8 nucleotides matching TRBD1. Trimming cost V 1 base and J 5 bases; bases outside gene matches: 4. Germline V lookup: CDR1 SGDLS, CDR2 YYNGEE. CDR3 length: 15 amino acids. The CDR3 is CASSVQGAVTGELFF. As DNA, the CDR3 is TGTGCCAGCAGCGTACAGGGGGCTGTAACCGGGGAGCTGTTTTTT.

The chain combines TRBV20-1 with TRBJ2-7, with 9 bases identical to TRBD2. V dropped 3 bases and J dropped 0; count of bases not matched to a gene: 6. The CDR3 spans 15 residues. CDR1 and CDR2 (germline): DFQATT, SNEGSKA (reference sequence). DNA for the CDR3: TGCAGTGCTAGGGATCAGCGGGGGGTCTCCTACGAGCAGTACTTC. It codes for CSARDQRGVSYEQYF.

This clonotype was picked up a small number of times. In DNA form, the CDR3 reads TGCGCCAGCAGCCAAGATCTGTTACAAGAGACCCAGTACTTC. Its translation: CASSQDLLQETQYF. This chain connects TRBV4-3 to TRBJ2-5; D is unresolved. The V gene's germline CDR1 is LGHNA and CDR2 YSLEER. Trimming pared 0 bases from V and 2 bases from J, leaving 7 bases between. The CDR3 length is 14 residues.

The chain links TRBV5-6 to TRBJ2-5; 10 nucleotides agree with TRBD1. From germline, CDR1 is SGHDT and CDR2 YYEEEE. The CDR3 is 14 residues long. Losses at the gene ends were 0 bases for V and 9 bases for J; bases not matched to a gene: 5. The CDR3 here is CASSLVGQGLAQYF. The CDR3 nucleotides read TGTGCCAGCAGCTTGGTGGGACAGGGGCTGGCCCAGTACTTC.

This chain joins TRBV19 and TRBJ1-1, with no clear D. This CDR3 region has 11 residues. Looked up from germline, CDR1 is LNHDA and CDR2 is SQIVND (reference sequence). V was pared by 10 bases and J by 5 bases, with 11 bases between. The CDR3 DNA is TGTGCCACCTCCTGGGGTACTGAAGCTTTCTTT. This gives the protein CATSWGTEAFF.

V gene TRBV11-2 combines with J gene TRBJ2-7, with D perhaps matching TRBD2 (7 bases). The CDR3 is made up of 16 amino acids. V dropped 4 bases and J dropped 4 bases, with 20 bases sitting between them. Germline CDR1 and CDR2: SGHAT and FQNNGV. In DNA, the CDR3 is TGTGCCAGCAGCTCTCCCGAGGGGGGGCCACCATACGAGCAGTACTTC. Translated, it gives CASSSPEGGPPYEQYF.

CDR3 nucleotide sequence: TGCAGTGCTAATCCCCCGGGACACCAAAACTATGGCTACACCTTC. It yields the protein CSANPPGHQNYGYTF. This chain joins TRBV20-1 and TRBJ1-2, with D possibly TRBD1 on 6 matching bases. The germline V gene has CDR1 DFQATT and CDR2 SNEGSKA (reference sequence). Trimming shortened V by 4 bases and J by 2 bases, and 17 bases separated the two germline ends. The CDR3 runs to 15 residues.

The chain recombines TRBV27 with TRBJ2-3; no firm D call. This CDR3 has 16 residues. Per the germline V gene, CDR1 is MNHEY and CDR2 is SMNVEV (reference sequence). V lost 7 bases to trimming and J lost 2 bases, with 19 bases between them. The CDR3 here is CASTPRTGATTDTQYF. In DNA form, the CDR3 reads TGTGCCAGCACCCCCCGAACCGGCGCGACCACAGATACGCAGTATTTT.

CDR3 residues: CSARDPGGGPGDEQFF. The CDR3 DNA reads as TGCAGTGCTAGAGATCCCGGCGGGGGACCCGGAGATGAGCAGTTCTTC. The chain combines TRBV20-1 with TRBJ2-1, with TRBD2 identical over 7 bases. Trimming removed 0 bases from V and 8 bases from J; junction bases left unmatched: 13. Germline-derived CDR1 and CDR2 are DFQATT and SNEGSKA (reference sequence). The CDR3 is 16 residues long.

The rearrangement links TRBV29-1 to TRBJ1-1; 11 bases fit TRBD1. Germline-derived CDR1 and CDR2 are SQVTM and ANQGSEA. J lost 4 bases, V lost 4 bases, and 8 bases had no gene match. This CDR3 is built from 15 residues. The CDR3 DNA sequence: TGCAGCGTTGTTCTGGACAGGGGGCTTCGCACTGAAGCTTTCTTT. Encoded protein: CSVVLDRGLRTEAFF.

CDR3 in amino acids: CASSITRGFSGNTIYF. In DNA form, the CDR3 reads TGTGCCAGCAGCATTACTCGGGGTTTCTCTGGAAACACCATATATTTT. The genes are TRBV12-3 or TRBV12-4 and TRBJ1-3; D is unclear. V lost 6 bases and J 0 bases, leaving 15 bases between the germline ends. The CDR3 runs to 16 residues.

This clonotype was recorded a few times. The chain joins TRBV6-5 to TRBJ1-3; D call uncertain. V was cut by 6 bases and J by 3 bases, with 6 bases left in between. CDR3 length: 12 amino acids. CDR1 and CDR2 (germline): MNHEY, SVGAGI. Here the CDR3 DNA reads TGTGCCAGCAGAGGATATGGAAACACCATATATTTT. It translates to CASRGYGNTIYF.

The sample holds many counts of this clonotype. This sequence joins TRBV5-1 and TRBJ1-1; D ambiguous. CDR1 is SGHRS, CDR2 YFSETQ, per germline. The CDR3 spans 11 residues. V was shortened by 6 bases and J by 7 bases, with 10 bases between the two germline ends. In DNA form, the CDR3 reads TGCGCCAGCACGAGGTTCATTGAAGCTTTCTTT. It codes for CASTRFIEAFF.

A few counts support this clonotype. The chain combines TRBV18 with TRBJ1-6, with D perhaps TRBD1 (5 bases). Germline CDR1 is KGHSH and CDR2 is LQKENI. Trimming stripped 3 bases from V and 6 bases from J, with 9 bases between. The CDR3 has 14 residues. The CDR3 spells CASSPRQPNSPLHF. CDR3 in DNA: TGTGCCAGCTCACCTAGACAGCCTAATTCACCCCTCCACTTT. The whole variable domain, filled in from reference TRBV18 and TRBJ1-6, reads NAGVMQNPRHLVRRRGQEARLRCSPMKGHSHVYWYRQLPEEGLKFMVYLQKENIIDESGMPKERFSAEFPKEGPSILRIQQVVRGDSAAYFCASSPRQPNSPLHFGNGTRLTVT.

This clonotype was counted a few times. The chain links TRBV20-1 to TRBJ2-5, with D unresolved. CDR1 is DFQATT, CDR2 SNEGSKA, per germline (reference sequence). There are 14 residues in the CDR3. V was cut by 6 bases and J by 0 bases, with 14 bases left in between. The CDR3 loop is CSATKTAYQETQYF. Here the CDR3 DNA reads TGCAGTGCAACTAAAACAGCGTACCAAGAGACCCAGTACTTC.

In this sample, this clonotype turned up a few times. V is TRBV20-1 and J is TRBJ2-3; D is possibly TRBD2 (6 bases). V was cut by 5 bases and J by 2 bases, with 14 bases left in between. This CDR3 comprises 14 residues. The germline CDR1 and CDR2 sequences are DFQATT and SNEGSKA (reference sequence). CDR3: CSADAGTVTDTQYF. The CDR3 nucleotides are TGCAGTGCTGACGCCGGGACTGTCACAGATACGCAGTATTTT.

This clonotype was recorded a few times. This chain joins TRBV6-1 and TRBJ2-5, with D perhaps TRBD1 or TRBD2 (5 bases each). V lost 6 bases and J lost 4, with 12 bases in between. This CDR3 is built from 13 residues. Germline loops: CDR1 MNHNS, CDR2 SASEGT. CDR3 region: CASRGTPPETQYF. The CDR3 coding sequence is TGTGCCAGCAGAGGGACGCCACCAGAGACCCAGTACTTC.

The CDR3 region is CASSRTSQETQYF. The CDR3, as DNA: TGTGCCAGCAGTAGGACCTCACAAGAGACCCAGTACTTC. The gene calls are TRBV12-3 or TRBV12-4 and TRBJ2-5; no clear D gene. CDR3 size: 13 residues. The germline V and J ends were trimmed by 5 bases and 2 bases, with 9 bases remaining between them.

The chain couples TRBV20-1 to TRBJ2-2; D is perhaps TRBD2 (5 bases). CDR1 and CDR2 from the germline V gene are DFQATT and SNEGSKA (reference sequence). The V gene lost 1 base and the J gene lost 1 base, with 7 bases spanning the gap. The CDR3 has 14 residues. In DNA, the CDR3 is TGCAGTGCTAGAGTACGGGAGAACACCGGGGAGCTGTTTTTT. Translating it yields CSARVRENTGELFF.